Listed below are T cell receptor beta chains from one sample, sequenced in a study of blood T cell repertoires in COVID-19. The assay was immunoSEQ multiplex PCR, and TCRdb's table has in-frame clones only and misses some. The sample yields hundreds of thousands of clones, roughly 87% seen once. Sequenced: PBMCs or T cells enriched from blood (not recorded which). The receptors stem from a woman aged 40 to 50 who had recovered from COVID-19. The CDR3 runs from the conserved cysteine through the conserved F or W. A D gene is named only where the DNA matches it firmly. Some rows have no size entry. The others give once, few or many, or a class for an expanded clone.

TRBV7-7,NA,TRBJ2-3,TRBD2,CASSPILAGGADTQYF,TGTGCTAGCAGCCCAATACTAGCGGGAGGAGCAGATACGCAGTATTTT
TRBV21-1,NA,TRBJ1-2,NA,CASSKAADRGHDYGYTF,TGTGCCAGCAGCAAAGCTGCCGACAGGGGGCATGACTATGGCTACACCTTC
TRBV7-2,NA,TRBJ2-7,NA,CASSLGWRASSEQYF,TGTGCCAGCAGCTTAGGATGGCGGGCCTCATCGGAGCAGTACTTC
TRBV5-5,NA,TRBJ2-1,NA,CASSRAGNEQFF,TGTGCCAGCAGCAGAGCGGGCAATGAGCAGTTCTTC
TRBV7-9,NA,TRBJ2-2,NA,CASSLAGAAGTGELFF,TGTGCCAGCAGCTTAGCAGGGGCGGCGGGGACCGGGGAGCTGTTTTTT
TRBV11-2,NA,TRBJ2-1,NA,CASSFSGYNEQFF,TGTGCCAGCAGCTTTTCGGGATACAATGAGCAGTTCTTC
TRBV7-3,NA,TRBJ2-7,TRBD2,CASSLTSGNGEQYF,TGTGCCAGCAGCTTGACTAGCGGGAATGGCGAGCAGTACTTC
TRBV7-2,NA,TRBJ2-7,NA,CASSLGGLEQYF,TGTGCCAGCAGCTTAGGGGGGCTCGAGCAGTACTTC
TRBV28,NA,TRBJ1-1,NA,CASTRNTEAFF,TGTGCCAGCACCAGAAACACTGAAGCTTTCTTT
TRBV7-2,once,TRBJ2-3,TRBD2,CASSPLAGISTDTQYF,TGTGCCAGCAGCCCCCTAGCGGGGATATCCACAGATACGCAGTATTTT
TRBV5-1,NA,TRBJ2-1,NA,CASSLFSSENEQFF,TGCGCCAGCAGCTTGTTCTCTAGCGAGAATGAGCAGTTCTTC
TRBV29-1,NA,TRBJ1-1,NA,CSAVGPGNTEAFF,TGCAGCGCCGTGGGTCCGGGGAACACTGAAGCTTTCTTT
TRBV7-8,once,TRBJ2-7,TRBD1,CASSLQRTGVYEQYF,TGTGCCAGCAGCTTACAGAGGACAGGGGTATACGAGCAGTACTTC
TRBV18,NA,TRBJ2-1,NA,CASSPQYGGSQGYNEQFF,TGTGCCAGCTCACCACAATACGGGGGGTCACAGGGTTACAATGAGCAGTTCTTC